This is a list of T cell receptor beta chains from one sample in a study of T cell responses to AZD1222 COVID-19 vaccine. Measured with immunoSEQ multiplex PCR; TCRdb has only the in-frame clones, and not every one. The repertoire holds about 100,000 clones, with less than 90% as singletons. The material was peripheral blood, obtained on day 0 of AZD1222 vaccination. The receptor set was obtained from an adult in good health. Each CDR3 is given with its conserved first and last residue. A D gene is named only where the DNA matches it firmly. Clone size is given for some rows only: seen once, a few or many times, or a class if the clone is expanded.

V gene	clone size	D gene	J gene	CDR3 DNA	CDR3 protein
TRBV9	NA	NA	TRBJ2-1	TGTGCCAGCAGCGTAGAGGGGGACCCAAGGAGCAATGAGCAGTTCTTC	CASSVEGDPRSNEQFF
TRBV7-9	NA	NA	TRBJ1-1	TGTGCCAGCAGCCTTAGATGGCAGGGAAGGAACACTGAAGCTTTCTTT	CASSLRWQGRNTEAFF
TRBV6-2/TRBV6-3	NA	TRBD2	TRBJ2-7	TGTGCCAGCAGTTACGACGGGACTAGCGGGAGGAATGGGACCTACGAGCAGTACTTC	CASSYDGTSGRNGTYEQYF
TRBV4-1	NA	TRBD2	TRBJ2-1	TGCGCCAGCAGCCATTTAAGCGGGAGCTACAATGAGCAGTTCTTC	CASSHLSGSYNEQFF
TRBV19	NA	TRBD2	TRBJ2-7	TGTGCCAGTAGGACTAGCGGAAACTCCTACGAGCAGTACTTC	CASRTSGNSYEQYF
TRBV4-3	NA	TRBD1	TRBJ2-3	TGCGCCAGCAGCCAAGGGACAGGTGCGCAGTATTTT	CASSQGTGAQYF
TRBV19	once	NA	TRBJ1-5	TGTGCCAGTAGTATAGGGGGGAATCAGCCCCAGCATTTT	CASSIGGNQPQHF
TRBV12-3/TRBV12-4	NA	NA	TRBJ2-7	TGTGCCAGCAACAGGGATACCTACGAGCAGTACTTC	CASNRDTYEQYF
TRBV7-9	NA	NA	TRBJ1-6	TGTGCCAGCAGCTTGCCAGGGAGGTATAATTCACCCCTCCACTTT	CASSLPGRYNSPLHF
TRBV4-3	NA	TRBD1	TRBJ2-7	TGCGCCAGCAGCCAAGGGACAGGCGAAGCCTACGAGCAGTACTTC	CASSQGTGEAYEQYF
TRBV28	NA	NA	TRBJ2-7	TGTGCCAGCAAGATTAACCGGGACAACTCCTACGAGCAGTACTTC	CASKINRDNSYEQYF
TRBV6-6	NA	NA	TRBJ1-5	TGTGCCAGCAGGTACGGAGTATTAAGCAATCAGCCCCAGCATTTT	CASRYGVLSNQPQHF
TRBV6-5	NA	TRBD1	TRBJ1-5	TGTGCCAGCAGTTTGACAGGGACGGGTAATCAGCCCCAGCATTTT	CASSLTGTGNQPQHF
TRBV7-8	NA	TRBD1	TRBJ1-1	TGTGCCAGCCAGGGCAGGGGGACCACTGAAGCTTTCTTT	CASQGRGTTEAFF
TRBV29-1	NA	TRBD1	TRBJ2-5	TGCAGCGTTGAAGATCTTGGGGGACAGGGTAACCGAGAGACCCAGTACTTC	CSVEDLGGQGNRETQYF
TRBV3-1/TRBV3-2	NA	TRBD2	TRBJ2-7	TGTGCCAGCAGCAGACGGGAGGTCCTCCACTACGAGCAGTACTTC	CASSRREVLHYEQYF
TRBV9	NA	NA	TRBJ2-1	TGTGCCAGCAGCGTAGAGGGCGGGTTCTCCTACAATGAGCAGTTCTTC	CASSVEGGFSYNEQFF
TRBV19	NA	NA	TRBJ1-2	TGTGCCAGTAGCCTAGGCGGGGTTTCGGGCTACACCTTC	CASSLGGVSGYTF
TRBV28	NA	TRBD1	TRBJ1-2	TGTGCCAGTTCATCTGGACAGGGAGATTTGTATGGCTACACCTTC	CASSSGQGDLYGYTF
TRBV3-1/TRBV3-2	few	TRBD2	TRBJ2-5	TGTGCCAGCAGCCCACCGGGACTAGCGGGCCCCGGGGCCCAGTACTTC	CASSPPGLAGPGAQYF
TRBV27	NA	TRBD1	TRBJ2-7	TGTGCCAGCAGTCCTACCGGGACAGTTCGGTACGAGCAGTACTTC	CASSPTGTVRYEQYF
TRBV29-1	NA	NA	TRBJ2-1	TGCAGCGTTGCCGGTTCGTCGTTAGCGGAGCAGTTCTTC	CSVAGSSLAEQFF
TRBV19	NA	TRBD1	TRBJ1-1	TGTGCCAGTAGATTGACAGGGACGAACACTGAAGCTTTCTTT	CASRLTGTNTEAFF
TRBV4-2	NA	NA	TRBJ1-2	TGTGCCAGCAGCCAAGATGGGACGGGAATAGATAACTATGGCTACACCTTC	CASSQDGTGIDNYGYTF
TRBV28	once	TRBD1	TRBJ2-7	TGTGCCAGCAGCTTGGACAGGGGGCGGACCTACGAGCAGTACTTC	CASSLDRGRTYEQYF
TRBV3-1/TRBV3-2	NA	NA	TRBJ2-7	TGTGCCAGCAGCCAAGAGAGCGAGCAGTACTTC	CASSQESEQYF
TRBV5-1	NA	NA	TRBJ1-4	TGCGCCAGCAGGGCACCGGCCGATGAAAAACTGTTTTTT	CASRAPADEKLFF
TRBV7-9	NA	TRBD2	TRBJ2-7	TGTGCCAGCAGCTTATTCGCTAGCGGCTACGAGCAGTACTTC	CASSLFASGYEQYF